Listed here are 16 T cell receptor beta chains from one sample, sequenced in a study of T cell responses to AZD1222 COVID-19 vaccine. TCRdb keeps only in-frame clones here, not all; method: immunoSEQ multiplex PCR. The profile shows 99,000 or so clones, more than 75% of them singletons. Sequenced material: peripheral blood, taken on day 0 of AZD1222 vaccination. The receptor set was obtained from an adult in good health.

This CDR3 is CASSDRDRETQYF. DNA for the CDR3: TGTGCCAGCAGTGACCGGGACCGCGAGACCCAGTACTTC. The chain combines TRBV28 with TRBJ2-5; TRBD1 or TRBD2 may be the D gene (5 bases each). This CDR3 comprises 13 residues. CDR1 is MDHEN, CDR2 SYDVKM, per germline. Trimming left V 5 bases short and J 5 bases short, with 12 bases between.

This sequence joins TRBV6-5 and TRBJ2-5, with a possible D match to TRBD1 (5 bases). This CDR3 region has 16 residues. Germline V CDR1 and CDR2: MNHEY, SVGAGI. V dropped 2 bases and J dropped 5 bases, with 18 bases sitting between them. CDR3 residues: CASSYRQGSQPETQYF. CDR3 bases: TGTGCCAGCAGTTACCGCCAGGGATCCCAGCCCGAGACCCAGTACTTC.

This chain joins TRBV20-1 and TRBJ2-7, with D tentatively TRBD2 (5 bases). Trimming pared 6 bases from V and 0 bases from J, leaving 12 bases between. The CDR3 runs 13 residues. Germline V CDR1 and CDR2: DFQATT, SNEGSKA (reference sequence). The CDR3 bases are TGCAGTGCCAGTGAGCGGAGCTCCTACGAGCAGTACTTC. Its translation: CSASERSSYEQYF.

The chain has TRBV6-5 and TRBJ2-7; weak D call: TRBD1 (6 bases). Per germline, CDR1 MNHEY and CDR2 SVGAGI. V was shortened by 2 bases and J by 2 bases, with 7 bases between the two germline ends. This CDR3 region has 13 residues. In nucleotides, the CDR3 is TGTGCCAGCAGTTACGACAGGCCCTACGAGCAGTACTTC. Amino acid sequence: CASSYDRPYEQYF.

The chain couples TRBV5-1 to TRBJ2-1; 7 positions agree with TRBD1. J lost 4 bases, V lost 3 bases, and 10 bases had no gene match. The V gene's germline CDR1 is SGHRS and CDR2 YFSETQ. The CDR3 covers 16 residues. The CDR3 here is CASSSSGTDLYNEQFF. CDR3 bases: TGCGCCAGCAGCTCTTCCGGGACAGACCTTTACAATGAGCAGTTCTTC.

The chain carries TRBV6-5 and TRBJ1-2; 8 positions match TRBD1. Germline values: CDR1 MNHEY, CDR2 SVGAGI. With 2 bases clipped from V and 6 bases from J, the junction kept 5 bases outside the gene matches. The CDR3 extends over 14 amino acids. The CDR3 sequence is CASSYLGQGHGYTF. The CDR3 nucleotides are TGTGCCAGCAGTTACCTCGGACAGGGCCATGGCTACACCTTC.

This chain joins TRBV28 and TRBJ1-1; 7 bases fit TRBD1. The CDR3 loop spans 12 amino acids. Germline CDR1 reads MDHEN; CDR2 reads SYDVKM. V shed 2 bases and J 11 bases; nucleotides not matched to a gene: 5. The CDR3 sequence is CASSLGGTVAFF. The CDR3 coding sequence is TGTGCCAGCAGTTTAGGGGGGACAGTCGCTTTCTTT.

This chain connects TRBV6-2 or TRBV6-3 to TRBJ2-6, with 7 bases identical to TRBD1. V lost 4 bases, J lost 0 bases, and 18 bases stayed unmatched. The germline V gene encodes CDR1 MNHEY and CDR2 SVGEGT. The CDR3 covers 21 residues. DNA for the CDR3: TGTGCCAGCAGTTCCCCGGGACAGCGCACTGCAACACTCTCTGGGGCCAACGTCCTGACTTTC. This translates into CASSSPGQRTATLSGANVLTF.

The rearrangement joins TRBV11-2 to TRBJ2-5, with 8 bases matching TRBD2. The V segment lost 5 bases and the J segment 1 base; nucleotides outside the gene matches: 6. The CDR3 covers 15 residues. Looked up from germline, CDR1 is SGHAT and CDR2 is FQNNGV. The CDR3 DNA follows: TGTGCCAGCAGCCCCGGGGGGGTTGGCCAAGAGACCCAGTACTTC. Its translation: CASSPGGVGQETQYF.

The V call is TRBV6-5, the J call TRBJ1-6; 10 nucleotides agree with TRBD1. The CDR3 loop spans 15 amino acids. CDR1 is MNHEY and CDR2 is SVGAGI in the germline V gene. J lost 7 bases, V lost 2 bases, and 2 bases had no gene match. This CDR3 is CASSYEGQGNSPLHF. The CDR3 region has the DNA TGTGCCAGCAGTTACGAGGGACAGGGGAATTCACCCCTCCACTTT.

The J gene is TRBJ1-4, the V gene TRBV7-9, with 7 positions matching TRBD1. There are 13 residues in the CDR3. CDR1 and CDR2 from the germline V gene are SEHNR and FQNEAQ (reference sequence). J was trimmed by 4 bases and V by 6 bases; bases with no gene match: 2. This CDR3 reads CASRAGGNEKLFF. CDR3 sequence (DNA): TGTGCCAGCAGGGCAGGGGGTAATGAAAAACTGTTTTTT.

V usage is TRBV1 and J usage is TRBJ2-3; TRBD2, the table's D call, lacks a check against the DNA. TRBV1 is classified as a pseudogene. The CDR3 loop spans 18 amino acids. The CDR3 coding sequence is TGCACCAGCAGCCGCCTGAACCCCGCGGGAGAGGGCACAGATACGCAGTATTTT. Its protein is CTSSRLNPAGEGTDTQYF.

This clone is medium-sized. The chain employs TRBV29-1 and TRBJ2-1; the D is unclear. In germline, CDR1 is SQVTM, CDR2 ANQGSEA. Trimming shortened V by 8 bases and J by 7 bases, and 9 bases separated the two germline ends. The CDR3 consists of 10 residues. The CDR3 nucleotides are TGCAGCTTCGACCAGAATGAGCAGTTCTTC. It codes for CSFDQNEQFF.

The CDR3 DNA sequence: TGCAGCGTTGATGCCGGGGACCGGGACAGGAAATTCAGGCGGGAGCAGTACTTC. This codes for CSVDAGDRDRKFRREQYF. The genes are TRBV29-1 and TRBJ2-7; 8 bases map to TRBD1. The CDR3 is made up of 18 amino acids. Germline CDR1 reads SQVTM; CDR2 reads ANQGSEA. Trimming cost V 3 bases and J 7 bases; bases outside gene matches: 23.

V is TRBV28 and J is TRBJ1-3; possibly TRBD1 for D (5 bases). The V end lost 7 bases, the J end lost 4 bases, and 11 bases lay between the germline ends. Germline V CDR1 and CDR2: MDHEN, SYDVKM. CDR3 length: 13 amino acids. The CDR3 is CASNLRAGNTIYF. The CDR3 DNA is TGTGCCAGCAACCTCAGGGCAGGAAACACCATATATTTT.

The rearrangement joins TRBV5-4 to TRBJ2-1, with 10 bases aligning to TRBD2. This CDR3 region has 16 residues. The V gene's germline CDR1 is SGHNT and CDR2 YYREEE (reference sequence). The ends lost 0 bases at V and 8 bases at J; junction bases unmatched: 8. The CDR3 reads CASSLGLAGEVHEQFF. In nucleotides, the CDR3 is TGTGCCAGCAGCTTGGGCCTAGCGGGAGAGGTCCATGAGCAGTTCTTC.